This entry is about one TCR beta chain. This sample was taken from a study of blood T cell repertoires in COVID-19. V lost 5 bases to trimming and J lost 0 bases; unmatched junction nucleotides: 1. The germline gives CDR1 MDHEN, CDR2 SYDVKM. The CDR3 extends over 16 amino acids. The repertoire was sequenced with immunoSEQ multiplex PCR; TCRdb's copy has only in-frame clones and lacks some. The sample lists approximately 250,000 clones, about 80% occurring once. The chain joins TRBV28 to TRBJ2-3; TRBD2 agrees at 14 bases. Specimen: peripheral blood. The sequence was obtained from a human donor in a cohort sampled during active COVID-19. CDR3 nucleotides: TGTGCCAGCAGTCGGACTAGCGGGAGGAGCACAGATACGCAGTATTTT. This encodes CASSRTSGRSTDTQYF.